This T cell receptor (beta chain) emerged from a study of blood T cell repertoires in COVID-19. Study information: From T cells, B-cell-depleted T cells, or PBMCs came the material, which was cDNA or gDNA.

Method: immunoSEQ multiplex PCR; TCRdb's copy keeps in-frame clones and lacks some. Here the sample spans 130,000 to 150,000 clones, about 87% being singletons. Trimming removed 2 bases from V and 7 bases from J, with 7 bases in between. CDR1 and CDR2 (germline): SGHNT, YYREEE (reference sequence). The CDR3 is made up of 12 amino acids. This clonotype was sampled from a woman aged 50 to 60 with active or convalescent COVID-19. The sample was peripheral blood. This chain links TRBV5-4 with TRBJ2-1, with no clear D. CDR3 DNA: TGTGCCAGCAGCTTTATCGGGAATGAGCAGTTCTTC. This encodes CASSFIGNEQFF.